The 8 T cell receptor beta chains listed next were all sequenced from one sample in a study of T cell repertoires in ileal Crohn's disease. This table comes from immunoSEQ multiplex PCR, and its TCRdb copy is limited to in-frame clones, with some not included. The sample holds some 2,900 clones; more than 75% are singletons and the top ten take over 5.5%. Regarding time point: inflamed ileum from the surgical specimen. Sequenced material: ileal tissue. The receptors here all came from an adult with Crohn's disease.

V usage is TRBV5-8 and J usage is TRBJ2-1, with unresolved D. Germline CDR1 and CDR2: SGHTS and YDEGEE. V was pared by 4 bases and J by 0 bases, with 8 bases between. The CDR3 is 14 amino acids. The DNA of the CDR3 is TGTGCCAGCAGCGCTTGGGCCTCCTACAATGAGCAGTTCTTC. Amino acids: CASSAWASYNEQFF. Full variable domain (remainder filled in from reference TRBV5-8 and TRBJ2-1): EAGVTQSPTHLIKTRGQQATLRCSPISGHTSVYWYQQALGLGLQFLLWYDEGEERNRGNFPPRFSGRQFPNYSSELNVNALELEDSALYLCASSAWASYNEQFFGPGTRLTVL.

J is TRBJ2-2 and V is TRBV19, with 8 bases fitting TRBD1. V trimming: 5 bases; J trimming: 6 bases; junction bases outside the gene matches: 2. The length of the CDR3 is 13 residues. The germline gives CDR1 LNHDA, CDR2 SQIVND (reference sequence). Here the CDR3 DNA reads TGTGCCAGTAGTGGACAGGGCCCCGGGGAGCTGTTTTTT. It translates to CASSGQGPGELFF. Using reference TRBV19 and TRBJ2-2 for the parts outside the CDR3, the full variable domain is DGGITQSPKYLFRKEGQNVTLSCEQNLNHDAMYWYRQDPGQGLRLIYYSQIVNDFQKGDIAEGYSVSREKKESFPLTVTSAQKNPTAFYLCASSGQGPGELFFGEGSRLTVL.

The chain has TRBV13 and TRBJ1-3, with TRBD1 identical over 8 bases. Looked up from germline, CDR1 is PRHDT and CDR2 is FYEKMQ (reference sequence). The CDR3 runs to 16 residues. With V trimmed by 4 bases and J by 2 bases, 7 bases remained unmatched. CDR3 nucleotide sequence: TGTGCCAGCAGCTCCGCCGGGACAGGCCCTGGAAACACCATATATTTT. Translating gives CASSSAGTGPGNTIYF.

This chain uses TRBV4-1 with TRBJ2-3; TRBD2 aligns across 13 bases. The CDR3 spans 17 residues. Germline V gene sequence: CDR1 MGHRA, CDR2 YSYEKL. Trimming at V came to 1 base and at J to 7 bases, leaving 8 bases not matched to a gene. This CDR3 reads CASSQGGTSGMLNTQYF. The CDR3 coding sequence is TGCGCCAGCAGCCAAGGCGGGACTAGCGGGATGCTAAATACGCAGTATTTT.

The V gene is TRBV7-9, the J gene TRBJ1-1, with 7 bases identical to TRBD1. J gave up 1 base and V 5 bases, and 4 bases lay outside the gene matches. The CDR3 length is 14 residues. The V gene's germline CDR1 is SEHNR and CDR2 FQNEAQ (reference sequence). The CDR3 loop is CASSTTGRNTEAFF. The CDR3 DNA sequence: TGTGCCAGCAGCACGACAGGGAGGAACACTGAAGCTTTCTTT.

This clone was counted once. The gene calls are TRBV6-5 and TRBJ1-1, with a tentative D call TRBD1 (5 bases). This CDR3 is built from 13 residues. Germline values: CDR1 MNHEY, CDR2 SVGAGI. Trimming removed 2 bases from V and 6 bases from J, with 10 bases in between. Here the CDR3 DNA reads TGTGCCAGCAGTTACGAAGGAGGGGCTGAAGCTTTCTTT. Its protein product is CASSYEGGAEAFF.

The gene calls are TRBV4-2 and TRBJ2-1, with 9 bases aligning to TRBD2. The ends lost 0 bases at V and 9 bases at J; junction bases unmatched: 12. CDR1 and CDR2 from the germline V gene are LGHNA and YNFKEQ. This CDR3 comprises 17 residues. This CDR3 is CASSQDLSSGRLGEQFF. The CDR3 nucleotides read TGTGCCAGCAGCCAAGATCTATCCAGCGGGAGGCTCGGTGAGCAGTTCTTC.

V and J are TRBV4-1 and TRBJ2-6, with D uncertain. Germline CDR1 reads MGHRA; CDR2 reads YSYEKL. V was clipped by 0 bases and J by 0 bases, with 6 bases between them. The CDR3 is made up of 16 amino acids. Written as DNA, the CDR3 is TGCGCCAGCAGCCAAGATCTAGGCTCTGGGGCCAACGTCCTGACTTTC. Translated, it gives CASSQDLGSGANVLTF.